Listed below are T cell receptor beta chains from one sample, sequenced in a study of human T cells and chemical hapten exposure. TCRdb fed the RACE reads into MiXCR, producing one record per CDR3 protein. The data show roughly 380,000 distinct CDR3 sequences, 4.5% to 5.5% seen once. The input for sequencing was whole blood, taken in connection with sensitization to the hapten diphenylcyclopropenone (DPC). The receptors come from a woman in her fifties or sixties with alopecia areata. Some clones in this sample may be carry-over from other donors' samples. The CDR3 runs from the conserved cysteine through the conserved F or W. The D gene is left open where the match is weak. Clone size is shown for a subset of rows, as once, few, many or a class of expanded clone.

>.|TRBV4-1|TRBJ1-5|many
CASSHSDLLYSNQPQHF
TGCGCCAGCAGCCACTCGGACCTCCTTTATAGCAATCAGCCCCAGCATTTT
>.|TRBV28|TRBJ1-5|.
CACSPTHPRRQPQHF
TGTGCCTGCAGCCCCACACACCCGAGACGGCAGCCCCAGCATTTT
>.|TRBV7-2|TRBJ2-3|.
CASSTEPRDTQYF
TGTGCCAGCAGCACCGAACCCCGGGATACGCAGTATTTT
>.|TRBV4-3|TRBJ2-1|.
CASSQAAGTIYNEQFF
TGCGCCAGCAGCCAAGCTGCCGGGACGATTTACAATGAGCAGTTCTTC
>TRBD1|TRBV13|TRBJ1-2|many
CASSPSTQTGRGATHTF
TGTGCCAGCAGTCCGAGTACTCAGACAGGGAGAGGTGCAACCCACACCTTC
>.|TRBV29-1|TRBJ2-1|many
CSVVGGDDNEQFF
TGCAGCGTTGTAGGGGGGGACGACAATGAGCAGTTCTTC
>.|TRBV29-1|TRBJ1-2|.
CSVWPQGRDGYTF
TGCAGCGTTTGGCCCCAGGGGCGTGACGGCTACACCTTC
>.|TRBV6-5|TRBJ1-1|few
CASSYRRGEAFF
TGTGCCAGCAGTTACCGGCGAGGGGAAGCTTTCTTT
>.|TRBV6-6|TRBJ2-7|many
CASSSLGAYYEQYF
TGTGCCAGCAGCTCCCTCGGGGCGTACTACGAGCAGTACTTC
>.|TRBV20-1|TRBJ2-3|.
CSARGGSWRTDTQYF
TGCAGTGCTAGAGGTGGTAGTTGGCGCACAGATACGCAGTATTTT
>.|TRBV5-5|TRBJ1-1|.
CASSKGQTWGTEAFF
TGTGCCAGCAGCAAAGGACAGACCTGGGGAACTGAAGCTTTCTTT
>.|TRBV27|TRBJ1-5|few
CASSLMGASNQPQHF
TGTGCCAGCAGTTTAATGGGGGCGAGCAATCAGCCCCAGCATTTT
>.|TRBV10-3|TRBJ2-3|few
CAISAGGEGTDTQYF
TGTGCCATCAGTGCAGGTGGGGAGGGCACAGATACGCAGTATTTT
>TRBD1|TRBV27|TRBJ1-1|many
CASSSGTGSRAFF
TGTGCCAGCAGTTCCGGGACAGGGTCGCGCGCTTTCTTT
>.|TRBV2|TRBJ1-2|many
CASRLDSNYGYTF
TGTGCCAGCAGGCTGGACAGTAACTATGGCTACACCTTC
>TRBD2|TRBV10-3|TRBJ2-7|few
CATASGSVGEYF
TGTGCCACTGCTAGCGGGAGCGTCGGGGAGTACTTC
>.|TRBV5-1|TRBJ1-1|few
CASSKRGRTNTEAFF
TGCGCCAGCAGCAAAAGGGGCAGGACCAACACTGAAGCTTTCTTT
>.|TRBV5-1|TRBJ1-4|.
CASSLAAAATSNEKLFF
TGCGCCAGCAGCTTGGCTGCGGCGGCGACAAGTAATGAAAAACTGTTTTTT
>TRBD2|TRBV7-6|TRBJ2-1|.
CASSLSPGLAGPSYNEQFF
TGTGCCAGCAGCTTAAGCCCAGGCCTAGCGGGGCCCTCCTACAATGAGCAGTTCTTC
>.|TRBV12-3/TRBV12-4|TRBJ1-5|many
CASTTGDNQPQHF
TGTGCCAGCACGACAGGTGATAATCAGCCCCAGCATTTT
>.|TRBV4-1|TRBJ2-1|many
CASSRAYNEQFF
TGCGCCAGCAGCCGAGCTTACAATGAGCAGTTCTTC
>.|TRBV9|TRBJ2-7|many
CASSVGGGGTYEQYF
TGTGCCAGCAGCGTAGGGGGAGGGGGAACCTACGAGCAGTACTTC
>TRBD2|TRBV29-1|TRBJ2-7|many
CSVEGEAGGRAYEQYF
TGCAGCGTTGAAGGCGAAGCGGGAGGGCGGGCTTACGAGCAGTACTTC
>.|TRBV6-2/TRBV6-3|TRBJ2-1|many
CASSWTTNEQFF
TGTGCCAGCAGTTGGACAACCAATGAGCAGTTCTTC
>.|TRBV12-3/TRBV12-4|TRBJ2-3|many
CASISAEDGVLSTDTQYF
TGTGCCAGCATTTCCGCCGAGGACGGAGTCCTTAGCACAGATACGCAGTATTTT
>.|TRBV7-8|TRBJ2-4|many
CASSLASRGAGKNIQYF
TGTGCCAGCAGCTTAGCCTCCAGAGGGGCTGGAAAAAACATTCAGTACTTC
>.|TRBV29-1|TRBJ1-2|few
CSVEAIQGLTNYGYTF
TGCAGCGTTGAAGCAATCCAGGGACTAACCAACTATGGCTACACCTTC
>.|TRBV20-1|TRBJ1-5|few
CSASGGQSPLKDQHF
TGCAGTGCTAGTGGCGGACAGAGCCCCTTGAAGGACCAGCATTTT
>TRBD2|TRBV7-2|TRBJ2-1|.
CASRTSGVYEQFF
TGTGCCAGCAGGACTAGCGGGGTCTATGAGCAGTTCTTC
>.|TRBV20-1|TRBJ1-2|many
CSASPFGANYGYTF
TGCAGTGCTAGCCCATTCGGCGCTAACTATGGCTACACCTTC
>.|TRBV6-1|TRBJ2-3|few
CASSEGKSTDTQYF
TGTGCCAGCAGTGAAGGGAAGAGCACAGATACGCAGTATTTT
>.|TRBV27|TRBJ2-1|many
CASSLGPRLGEQFF
TGTGCCAGCAGTTTAGGGCCCCGGTTGGGTGAGCAGTTCTTC
>.|TRBV7-8|TRBJ2-5|many
CASKRGGLQETQYF
TGTGCCAGCAAGCGCGGGGGCCTCCAAGAGACCCAGTACTTC
>TRBD2|TRBV7-7|TRBJ2-5|many
CASSDSGSSETQYF
TGTGCCAGCAGCGATAGCGGGAGTTCTGAGACCCAGTACTTC
>.|TRBV5-1|TRBJ1-1|few
CASSTGTVEAFF
TGCGCCAGCAGTACAGGGACGGTTGAAGCTTTCTTT
>.|TRBV2|TRBJ1-3|many
CASIGPGSSGNTIYF
TGTGCCAGCATTGGACCGGGGAGCTCTGGAAACACCATATATTTT
>.|TRBV6-6|TRBJ2-5|.
CASSLELNRPQETQYF
TGTGCCAGCAGTTTGGAACTAAACCGCCCTCAAGAGACCCAGTACTTC
>.|TRBV3-1|TRBJ1-4|few
CASSQMGLDEKLFF
TGTGCCAGCAGCCAGATGGGGCTGGATGAAAAACTGTTTTTT
>.|TRBV11-3|TRBJ2-7|many
CASSLNRGDEQYF
TGTGCCAGCAGCTTGAATAGGGGGGACGAGCAGTACTTC
>.|TRBV7-9|TRBJ1-1|many
CASSLGQREAFF
TGTGCCAGCAGCTTAGGCCAAAGGGAAGCTTTCTTT
>.|TRBV2|TRBJ1-1|.
CASSGTPLGDTEAFF
TGTGCCAGCAGTGGGACCCCTCTTGGGGACACTGAAGCTTTCTTT
>.|TRBV6-1|TRBJ1-4|many
CASSEVAGFREKLFF
TGTGCCAGCAGTGAAGTGGCTGGTTTCCGGGAAAAACTGTTTTTT
>TRBD1|TRBV5-1|TRBJ1-1|many
CASSLQGGYTEAFF
TGCGCCAGCAGCTTACAGGGGGGTTACACTGAAGCTTTCTTT
>.|TRBV18|TRBJ1-5|.
CASHKGGNQPQHF
TGTGCCAGCCACAAAGGGGGAAATCAGCCCCAGCATTTT
>.|TRBV9|TRBJ2-3|many
CASSVYDNSPDTQYF
TGTGCCAGCAGCGTTTACGACAATTCCCCAGATACGCAGTATTTT
>TRBD2|TRBV7-9|TRBJ2-7|many
CASSTTSGTPGEQYF
TGTGCCAGCAGCACGACTAGCGGGACTCCCGGTGAGCAGTACTTC
>.|TRBV5-6|TRBJ2-1|many
CASSFLPISSYNEQFF
TGTGCCAGCAGCTTCCTCCCAATAAGCTCCTACAATGAGCAGTTCTTC
>TRBD1|TRBV29-1|TRBJ1-1|many
CSVETGLNTEAFF
TGCAGCGTTGAGACAGGGCTTAACACTGAAGCTTTCTTT
>.|TRBV28|TRBJ2-1|many
CASSFGHVYNEQFF
TGTGCCAGCAGTTTCGGACACGTCTACAATGAGCAGTTCTTC
>.|TRBV20-1|TRBJ2-1|few
CSARSPAGAGEQFF
TGCAGTGCTAGAAGTCCGGCGGGTGCGGGGGAGCAGTTCTTC
>.|TRBV7-9|TRBJ1-1|.
CASSFGGAGAFF
TGTGCCAGCAGCTTCGGGGGTGCGGGAGCTTTCTTT
>.|TRBV3-1|TRBJ2-1|.
CASSQGGGQFF
TGTGCCAGCAGCCAAGGAGGGGGGCAGTTCTTC
>.|TRBV29-1|TRBJ1-2|.
CSADQANYGYTF
TGCAGCGCCGACCAAGCTAACTATGGCTACACCTTC